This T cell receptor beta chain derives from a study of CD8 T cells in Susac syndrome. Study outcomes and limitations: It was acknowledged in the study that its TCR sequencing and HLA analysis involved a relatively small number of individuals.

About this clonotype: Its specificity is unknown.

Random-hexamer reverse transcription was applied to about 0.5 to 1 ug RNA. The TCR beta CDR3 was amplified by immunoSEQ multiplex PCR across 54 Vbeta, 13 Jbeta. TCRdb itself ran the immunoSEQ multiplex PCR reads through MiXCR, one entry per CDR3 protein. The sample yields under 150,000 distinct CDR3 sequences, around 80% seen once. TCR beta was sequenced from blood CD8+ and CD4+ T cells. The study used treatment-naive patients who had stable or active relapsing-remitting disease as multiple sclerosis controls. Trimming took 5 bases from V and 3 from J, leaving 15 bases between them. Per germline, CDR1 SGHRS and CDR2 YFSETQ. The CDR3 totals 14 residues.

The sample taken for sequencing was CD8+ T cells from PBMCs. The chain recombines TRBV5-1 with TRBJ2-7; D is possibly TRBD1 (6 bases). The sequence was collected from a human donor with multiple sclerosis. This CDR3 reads CASSSGVDLYEQYF. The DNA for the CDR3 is TGCGCCAGCAGTTCAGGGGTTGACCTCTACGAGCAGTACTTC.